The rows below give T cell receptor beta chains drawn from one sample of a study of blood T cell repertoires in COVID-19. The protocol was immunoSEQ multiplex PCR, while the TCRdb copy is restricted to in-frame clones and leaves out a portion. The table lists 24,000 or so clones, 80% of them singletons. Sample: peripheral blood. The receptors derive from a woman older than 75 with acute or convalescent COVID-19. Both conserved end residues are part of each CDR3. D genes are given only for firm matches. Part of the rows lack a size; the others show once, few, many or a class for expanded clones.

j_call cdr3_length clone_size v_call d_call cdr3_nt cdr3_aa
TRBJ2-7 16 NA TRBV7-2 NA TGTGCCAGCAGCTTAGCCCCTGCGGGGAGCTCCTACGAGCAGTACTTC CASSLAPAGSSYEQYF
TRBJ2-5 15 NA TRBV9 NA TGTGCCAGCAGCGTAGGACAGACCGGAGGGGAGACCCAGTACTTC CASSVGQTGGETQYF
TRBJ1-1 16 NA TRBV7-8 NA TGTGCCAGCAGCTTGGGGGGGGCGCCATTTAACACTGAAGCTTTCTTT CASSLGGAPFNTEAFF
TRBJ2-3 15 once TRBV6-6 NA TGTGCCAGCAGTTACTCTCCAACAGACACAGATACGCAGTATTTT CASSYSPTDTDTQYF
TRBJ1-2 13 NA TRBV12-3/TRBV12-4 TRBD1 TGTGCCAGCAGTAGGACAGGGGACTATGGCTACACCTTC CASSRTGDYGYTF
TRBJ2-3 16 NA TRBV6-6 NA TGTGCCAGCAGTTACACGCCAGGAACTAGCACAGATACGCAGTATTTT CASSYTPGTSTDTQYF
TRBJ2-3 12 NA TRBV7-2 NA TGTGCCAGCAGCTTTATCCCCGATACGCAGTATTTT CASSFIPDTQYF
TRBJ1-5 15 NA TRBV6-2/TRBV6-3 NA TGTGCCAGCAGTTACCGTGGGGGGACCAATCAGCCCCAGCATTTT CASSYRGGTNQPQHF
TRBJ2-7 16 once TRBV30 TRBD2 TGTGCCTGGAGTGAGGGACTAGCGGGAGGTATTTACGAGCAGTACTTC CAWSEGLAGGIYEQYF
TRBJ2-7 15 NA TRBV5-1 NA TGCGCCAGCAGCCGAAACGACGACAGTTCCTACGAGCAGTACTTC CASSRNDDSSYEQYF
TRBJ1-2 18 NA TRBV28 TRBD1 TGTGCCAGCAGTTTAGGGATTGGCAGGGGGCTCTCCAACTATGGCTACACCTTC CASSLGIGRGLSNYGYTF
TRBJ1-4 12 few TRBV19 NA TGTGCCAGTATCTCACAGGCTGAAAAACTGTTTTTT CASISQAEKLFF
TRBJ2-3 16 NA TRBV5-4 TRBD2 TGTGCCAGCAGCCCCCGACTAGCGGGAACCACAGATACGCAGTATTTT CASSPRLAGTTDTQYF
TRBJ1-6 15 NA TRBV30 TRBD1 TGTGCCTGGGGCATATGGGGACAGGGAGGTTCACCCCTCCACTTT CAWGIWGQGGSPLHF
TRBJ1-6 15 few TRBV2 TRBD1 TGTGCCAGCATGACACCGGGACAGGTGAATTCACCCCTCCACTTT CASMTPGQVNSPLHF
TRBJ1-2 11 NA TRBV30 TRBD1 TGTGCCTGGAAGGGGGCCTTATTAACCACCTTC CAWKGALLTTF
TRBJ1-2 14 NA TRBV3-1/TRBV3-2 TRBD1 TGTGCCAGCAGCCCCGGGACAGGCCGCTATGGCTACACCTTC CASSPGTGRYGYTF
TRBJ1-2 14 NA TRBV7-2 NA TGTGCCAGCAGCTTACCCCCAGGGCTAGGAGGCTACACCTTC CASSLPPGLGGYTF
TRBJ1-1 11 NA TRBV6-1 NA TGTGCCAGCAGTGGGGAGGTGGTAGCTTTCTTT CASSGEVVAFF
TRBJ2-3 15 NA TRBV11-3 TRBD1 TGTGCCAGCAGCCGCGGGACAGGGGGCACAGATACGCAGTATTTT CASSRGTGGTDTQYF
TRBJ2-1 16 NA TRBV9 TRBD2 TGTGCCAGCAGCGCCCTCGGGACTAGCGGGGGCAATGAGCAGTTCTTC CASSALGTSGGNEQFF
TRBJ1-2 14 NA TRBV14 NA TGTGCCAGCAGCCGTCCGGGAGGGGTCTATGGCTACACCTTC CASSRPGGVYGYTF
TRBJ1-5 14 large TRBV24-1 NA TGTGCCACCAGTCGATGTAGTTTCGTAAGCACCCAGCATTTT CATSRCSFVSTQHF
TRBJ1-1 15 NA TRBV5-1 TRBD1 TGCGCCAGCAGCGCGGGGGACAGGGAATTTACTGAAGCTTTCTTT CASSAGDREFTEAFF
TRBJ1-2 17 NA TRBV30 TRBD1 TGTGCCTGGAGTGTACGGAGGCAGGGGGCGGGTAACTATGGCTACACCTTC CAWSVRRQGAGNYGYTF
TRBJ2-6 19 NA TRBV28 TRBD1 TGTGCCAGCAGTTACAGAAAGGGACAGGGAATTTCTGGGGCCAACGTCCTGACTTTC CASSYRKGQGISGANVLTF
TRBJ2-3 20 NA TRBV6-4 NA TGTGCCAGCAGTCCGGTGGTCGGTCAACCCCCCCCTGTGGGCACAGATACGCAGTATTTT CASSPVVGQPPPVGTDTQYF
TRBJ2-7 15 NA TRBV6-2/TRBV6-3 NA TGTGCCAGCAGTTATCGCGGGCGTAGCTCCTACGAGCAGTACTTC CASSYRGRSSYEQYF
TRBJ2-7 14 NA TRBV18 NA TGTGCCAGCTCATCCCAGACAGGAACCTACGAGCAGTACTTC CASSSQTGTYEQYF
TRBJ1-4 13 NA TRBV27 NA TGTGCCAGCAGAACAGGTGGGGGGGAAAAACTGTTTTTT CASRTGGGEKLFF
TRBJ2-6 15 NA TRBV19 TRBD1 TGTGCCAGTAGTATTACAGGGGCTGGGGCCAACGTCCTGACTTTC CASSITGAGANVLTF
TRBJ2-1 13 NA TRBV25-1 TRBD2 TGTGCCAGCCTCTGGAGCGGGAGTAATGAGCAGTTCTTC CASLWSGSNEQFF
TRBJ1-3 14 NA TRBV2 NA TGTGCCAGCAGAGCCGGGGTCTCTGGAAACACCATATATTTT CASRAGVSGNTIYF
TRBJ1-3 14 NA TRBV7-2 NA TGTGCCAGCAGCTTAGCCCATTTTGGAAACACCATATATTTT CASSLAHFGNTIYF
TRBJ2-7 14 NA TRBV18 TRBD1 TGTGCCAGCTCACCGGGACAGGGGACCTACGAGCAGTACTTC CASSPGQGTYEQYF
TRBJ1-6 14 once TRBV5-6 TRBD1 TGTGCCAGCAGCTTTCGGGACAGCTATTCACCCCTCCACTTT CASSFRDSYSPLHF
TRBJ1-1 13 NA TRBV18 NA TGTGCCAGCTCCCCCCTCTTGAACACTGAAGCTTTCTTT CASSPLLNTEAFF